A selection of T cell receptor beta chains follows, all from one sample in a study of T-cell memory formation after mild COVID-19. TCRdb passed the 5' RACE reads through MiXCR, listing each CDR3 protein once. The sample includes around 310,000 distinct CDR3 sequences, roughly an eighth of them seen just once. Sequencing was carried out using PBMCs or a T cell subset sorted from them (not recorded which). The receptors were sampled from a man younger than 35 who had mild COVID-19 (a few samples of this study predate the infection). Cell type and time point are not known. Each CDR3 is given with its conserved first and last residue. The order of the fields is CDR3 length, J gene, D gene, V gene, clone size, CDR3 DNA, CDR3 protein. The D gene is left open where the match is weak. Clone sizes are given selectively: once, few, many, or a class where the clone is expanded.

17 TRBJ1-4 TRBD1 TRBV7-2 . TGTGCCAGCAGCTGGGGATACCGGACAGGGTCTATGCGAAAACTGTTTTTT CASSWGYRTGSMRKLFF
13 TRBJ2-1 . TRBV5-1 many TGCGCCAGCATGTCAGGGGACTACAATGAGCAGTTCTTC CASMSGDYNEQFF
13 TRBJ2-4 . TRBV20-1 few TGCAGTGCTAGAGATCTGCCTAAAAACATTCAGTACTTC CSARDLPKNIQYF
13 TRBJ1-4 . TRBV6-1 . TGTGCCGGGAGGGAGCGGGGGTACGAAAAACTGTTTTTT CAGRERGYEKLFF
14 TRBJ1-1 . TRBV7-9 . TGTGCCAGCAGCTTAGGTCGTGGGGGGACTGAAGCTTTCTTT CASSLGRGGTEAFF
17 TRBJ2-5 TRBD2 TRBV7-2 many TGTGCCAGCAGCTTAGAGGGGACTAGCGGATACCAAGAGACCCAGTACTTC CASSLEGTSGYQETQYF
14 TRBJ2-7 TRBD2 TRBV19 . TGTGCCAGTTCGACTAGCGGGGGACCTTACGAGCAGTACTTC CASSTSGGPYEQYF
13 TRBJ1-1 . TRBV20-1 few TGCAGTGCTAGAGCGGAGCCTAACACTGAAGCTTTCTTT CSARAEPNTEAFF
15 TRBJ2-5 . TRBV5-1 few TGCGCCAGCAGCTTCGGGTTGGACAACCAAGAGACCCAGTACTTC CASSFGLDNQETQYF
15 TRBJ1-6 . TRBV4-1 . TGCGCCAGCAGCCAAGATACAAGTCGGAATTCACCCCTCCACTTT CASSQDTSRNSPLHF
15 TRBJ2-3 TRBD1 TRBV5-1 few TGCGCCAGCAAAACGGCGACAGGGGAATCAGATACGCAGTATTTT CASKTATGESDTQYF
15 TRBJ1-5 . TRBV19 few TGTGCCAGTAGTCTCCTCGGGGGGAGCAATCAGCCCCAGCATTTT CASSLLGGSNQPQHF
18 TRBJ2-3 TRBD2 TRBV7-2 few TGTGCCAGCAGCTCCGTTCCCAAGAAGGCGGGGGTTACAGATACGCAGTATTTT CASSSVPKKAGVTDTQYF
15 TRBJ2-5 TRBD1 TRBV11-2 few TGTGCCAGCAGCTTAGCCGGACAGGGTCGGGAGACCCAGTACTTC CASSLAGQGRETQYF
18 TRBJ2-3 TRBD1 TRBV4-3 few TGCGCCAGCAGCCAAGCCTCGGGACAGGGCAGGTACACAGATACGCAGTATTTT CASSQASGQGRYTDTQYF
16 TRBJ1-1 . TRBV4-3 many TGCGCCAGCAGCCAAGATTTCGGGGGAGTGAACACTGAAGCTTTCTTT CASSQDFGGVNTEAFF
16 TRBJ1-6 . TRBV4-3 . TGCGCCAGCAGCCTCGTCGGGGGGCGCCGGGATTCACCCCTCCACTTT CASSLVGGRRDSPLHF
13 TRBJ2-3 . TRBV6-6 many TGTGCCAGCAGTCCCGCCGGCACAGATACGCAGTATTTT CASSPAGTDTQYF
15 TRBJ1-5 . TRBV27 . TGTGCCAGCACCACACGGACAGTGAGCAATCAGCCCCAGCATTTT CASTTRTVSNQPQHF
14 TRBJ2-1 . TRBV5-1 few TGCGCCAGCAGCTGGGACTTGAGGGGGGATGAGCAGTTCTTC CASSWDLRGDEQFF
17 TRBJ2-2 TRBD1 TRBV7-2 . TGTGCCAGCAGCTTAGTTGTCGTGGACAGGGGCGACGGGGAGCTGTTTTTT CASSLVVVDRGDGELFF
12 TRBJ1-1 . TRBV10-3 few TGTGCCATCAGTGAGCGGGATTTTGAAGCTTTCTTT CAISERDFEAFF
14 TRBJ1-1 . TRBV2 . TGTGCCAGCAGGGCGCAAACTCTGGGGGATGAAGCTTTCTTT CASRAQTLGDEAFF
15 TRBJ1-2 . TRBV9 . TGTGCCAGCAGCGTAGGGAAAGGCCAGGCTCATGGCTACACCTTC CASSVGKGQAHGYTF
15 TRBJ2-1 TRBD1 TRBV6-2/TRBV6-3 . TGTGCCAGCAGCAAAAGGGACAGAGGCTACAATGAGCAGTTCTTC CASSKRDRGYNEQFF
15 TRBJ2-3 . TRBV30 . TGTCCTCACGAGCAGGCCCCCACGGGGACAGATACGCAGTATTTT CPHEQAPTGTDTQYF
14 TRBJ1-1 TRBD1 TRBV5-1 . TGCGCCAGCAGCCCGGGACAGGTTGGCTATGAAGCTTTCTTT CASSPGQVGYEAFF
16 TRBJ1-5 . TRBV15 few TGTGCCACCAGCAGAATGGGACCGAGTAGCGATCAGCCCCAGCATTTT CATSRMGPSSDQPQHF
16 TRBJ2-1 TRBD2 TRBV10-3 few TGTGCCATCAGTGAGTCTGGAAGCGGGGCATACAATGAGCAGTTCTTC CAISESGSGAYNEQFF
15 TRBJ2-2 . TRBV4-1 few TGCGCCAGCAGCCCCATGGCCGGAAACACCGGGGAGCTGTTTTTT CASSPMAGNTGELFF
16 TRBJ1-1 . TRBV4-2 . TGTGCCAGCAGCCAAGTATCCGCAGGTGGGGACACTGAAGCTTTCTTT CASSQVSAGGDTEAFF
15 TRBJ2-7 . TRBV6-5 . TGTGCCAGCTCTAAACTGGGATATGGGGGGTACGAGCAGTACTTC CASSKLGYGGYEQYF
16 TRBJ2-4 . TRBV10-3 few TGTGCCATCAGTGAGTCCTCCAAACTAGCCAAAAACATTCAGTACTTC CAISESSKLAKNIQYF
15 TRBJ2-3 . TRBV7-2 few TGTGCCAGCAGCTTAGCGTCGTGGAGGGGTGATACGCAGTATTTT CASSLASWRGDTQYF
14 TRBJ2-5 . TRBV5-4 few TGTGCCAGCAGCCCTGGGATAGCGACAGAGACCCAGTACTTC CASSPGIATETQYF
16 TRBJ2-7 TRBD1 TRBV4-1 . TGCGCCAGCAGCCGTCTGGGCCGGGACAGGGAACAAGAGCAGTACTTC CASSRLGRDREQEQYF
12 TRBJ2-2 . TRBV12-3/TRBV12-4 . TGTGCCAGCAGTGCCGGGGTCGGGGAGCTGTTTTTT CASSAGVGELFF
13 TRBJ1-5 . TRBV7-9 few TGTGCCAGCAGCCGACAGGCTAATCAGCCCCAGCATTTT CASSRQANQPQHF
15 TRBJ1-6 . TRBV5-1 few TGCGCCAGCACCCCCGCCGGGGGGAATAATTCACCCCTCCACTTT CASTPAGGNNSPLHF
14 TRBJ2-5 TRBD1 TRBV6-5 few TGTGCCAGCAGTTACCGGCAGGGGGATGTGACCCAGTACTTC CASSYRQGDVTQYF
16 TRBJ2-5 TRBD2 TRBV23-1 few TGCGCCGCCATACGGCTGGGACTAGCGCACCAAGAGACCCAGTACTTC CAAIRLGLAHQETQYF
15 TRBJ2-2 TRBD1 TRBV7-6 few TGTGCCAGCAGCTTAGGACAGGGGGCTTATGGGGAGCTGTTTTTT CASSLGQGAYGELFF
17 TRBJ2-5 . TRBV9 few TGTGCCAGCAGCGCCCAAGGACTCCCGGCGTACCAAGAGACCCAGTACTTC CASSAQGLPAYQETQYF
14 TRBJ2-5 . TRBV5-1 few TGCGCCAGCAGCCCTTTTGACGGCCGAGAGACCCAGTACTTC CASSPFDGRETQYF
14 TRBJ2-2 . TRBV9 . TGTGCCAGCAGCGGACATGCGAACACCGGGGAGCTGTTTTTT CASSGHANTGELFF
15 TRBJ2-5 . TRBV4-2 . TGTGCCAGCAGCCAAGGCGTCGGAATTCAAGAGACCCAGTACTTC CASSQGVGIQETQYF
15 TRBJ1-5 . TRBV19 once TGTGCCAGTAGTGTCTTACACGGGTCAGGTCAGCCCCAGCATTTT CASSVLHGSGQPQHF
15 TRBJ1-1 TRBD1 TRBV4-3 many TGCGCCAGCAGCCAAGATAGGGGGCCAAACACTGAAGCTTTCTTT CASSQDRGPNTEAFF
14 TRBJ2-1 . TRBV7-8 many TGTGCCAGCAGCCCAGTGGGTGAGCGGGATGAGCAGTTCTTC CASSPVGERDEQFF
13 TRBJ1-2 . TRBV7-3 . TGTGCCAGCAGCTCAGAGCCTAACTATGGCTACACCTTC CASSSEPNYGYTF
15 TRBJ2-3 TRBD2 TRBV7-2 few TGTGCCACCGCTCCCGGCGGGGGGCCCACAGATACGCAGTATTTT CATAPGGGPTDTQYF
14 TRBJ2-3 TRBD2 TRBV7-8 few TGTGCCAGCAGCCATGGCGGGGGACCAGATACGCAGTATTTT CASSHGGGPDTQYF
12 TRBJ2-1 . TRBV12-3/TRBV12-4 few TGTGCCACCGGGGCAGAAAACAATGAGCAGTTCTTC CATGAENNEQFF
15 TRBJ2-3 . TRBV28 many TGTGCCAGCAGTTTAAGGGTTCGGGGGATGGATACGCAGTATTTT CASSLRVRGMDTQYF